This T cell receptor beta chain was identified during a study of shared clonotypes between healthy human individuals (dated by TCRdb to the early 2020s). Background on the whole study: The cohort included three men and two women between 18 and 49 years of age. For each donor, CD4 naive and CD4 memory were each run on three plates, CD8 naive on two plates, and CD8 memory on one plate. To estimate repertoire size and how much clonotypes are shared between individuals, the study performed deep sequencing of blood TCR repertoires from a few healthy adults. Leukapheresis yielded between about 0.9 and 8.9 billion PBMCs per donor. Different laboratories and diverse techniques were used to prepare libraries and sequence TCR repertoires, to increase sequencing depth and limit assay-specific biases.

The study at large found these results: Estimated clonotype richness was generally larger for naive than for memory subsets. Higher generation probabilities were observed for clonotypes shared by all four sorted-subset donors than for non-shared clonotypes. The genetic and exposure-history diversity represented was limited by the small number of donors. Sampling was restricted to blood, and TCR repertoires in tissues likely differ from the TCR repertoires found in blood. When a handful of donors were compared, the shared fraction of clonotypes was roughly 5% for naive CD4, over 3% for naive CD8, 2.3% for memory CD4, and 0.4% for memory CD8. Based on pairwise subsampling, the degree of clonotype sharing among donors was expected to be affected by sequencing depth. Even with the large sequencing depth, rarefaction of the sorted-subset datasets indicated that sequencing was incomplete.

As regards this clone: What antigen it recognizes has not been identified. Within one base of it there is no much larger clone, and no base qualities were kept.

Using the deep immunoSEQ assay, multiplex PCR amplified TCR CDR3 regions from genomic DNA. Genomic DNA extracted from each cell subset was distributed evenly over all wells of several immunoSEQ 96-well plates, and each plate served as one replicate. For sorted subsets, around 0.2 ug genomic DNA, equal to 25,000 to 35,000 T cell genomes, was loaded into each replicate PCR. The purified libraries were quantified using a Qubit 3.0 fluorometer, sized with a Bioanalyzer 2100, and then quantified again using the KAPA Library Quantification kit. Every immunoSEQ 96-well plate was sequenced on a separate single-read 150-cycle Illumina NextSeq 550 flow cell. On the study's bioinformatics: Because the immunoSEQ output held only junctional sequences and lacked quality scores, the filtering could not match the filtering applied to full-length reads. To assign V/J genes and CDR3, sequences were annotated against IMGT germline references using PyIR, a Python wrapper for IgBLAST v1.9. Reads were removed for weak V/J assignments (E-value above 1e-6), missing CDR3, stop codons, out-of-frame junctions, or ambiguous translated residues. V3J clonotypes were defined as sequences sharing an identical inferred V gene, J gene, and CDR3 amino acid sequence. Percentage overlap between repertoires was calculated by dividing the number of shared unique clonotypes by the size of the smaller repertoire. Repertoire richness was assessed with RTK rarefaction, the Chao1 estimator, and Recon v2.1 estimates of unobserved clonotypes. For all TCRbeta clonotypes obtained by the gDNA method from four donors, generation probabilities were computed with OLGA. This immuneACCESS table, as held by TCRdb, lists in-frame sequences with V and J called but not all clones. Of the missing ones, under half trace to an unresolved V gene in checked studies; the others have no known cause. V and J calls and clone size are given by that table; D and trimming were obtained from the DNA. The sample contains 2 million or so clones, roughly 96% of them found a single time. Of the sample, around 0.13% is held by the ten largest clones.

The donors were healthy, HIV-negative adults who had no recently reported acute infections or vaccinations. All donors were Caucasian adults living in Nashville, Tennessee, USA. CD4+ T cells were enriched by magnetic negative selection; naive cells were then positively selected on CD45RA, and the negative fraction formed the memory subset. After blood collection by leukapheresis, PBMCs were isolated using Ficoll-Histopaque density gradient centrifugation and then cryopreserved in the vapor phase of liquid nitrogen. Analytical flow cytometry was used to check the purity and quantity of each magnetically sorted T cell population. Genomic DNA was isolated from each sorted fraction and quantified by UV absorbance on a Nanodrop 2000c. The sequencing input was naive CD4+ T cells sorted from blood. The intended sense of this specimen's cell subset or site label: CD45RA+ positively selected. The receptor's source is a man aged 18 to 29 in good health.

The CDR3 reads CASSRDTLQFF. The DNA sequence is given as TGTGCCAGCAGTAGGGACACTCTACAGTTCTTC. Recombination joined TRBV25-1 with TRBJ2-1, with TRBD1 as a weak D call on 6 bases. The junction shows trimming of 5 bases on V and 13 bases on J, plus 12 bases between the germline ends. For CDR1 and CDR2, the germline V gene lists MGHDK and SYGVNS. CDR3 length: 11 amino acids, cysteine to phenylalanine. Of all the DNA, just the CDR3 is kept, 33 bases in frame from base 1.